This T cell receptor beta chain was captured by sequencing in a study of early T cells in non-severe SARS-CoV-2 infection. Whole-study context: Chains stayed unpaired after sequencing of bulk RNA from unsorted whole blood.

The library protocol tagged individual cDNA molecules with unique molecular identifiers. TCRdb passed the 5' RACE reads through MiXCR, listing each CDR3 protein once. The sample lists 45,000 to 55,000 distinct CDR3 sequences; approximately 9.8% were seen once. Overall study findings and caveats: Matches to VDJdb favored anti-spike CD8 responses and missed private and CD4 specificities.

Germline CDR1 SGHTA, CDR2 FQGNSA. This CDR3 has 12 residues. V lost 4 bases and J 7 bases, leaving 9 bases between the germline ends. For this clonotype: Its antigen is still unknown.

The V gene is TRBV7-2, the J gene TRBJ2-3; possible D gene TRBD2, 5 bases. The TCR originated in an adult who was a healthcare worker with PCR-confirmed SARS-CoV-2 infection or an uninfected control (not recorded which). The sequenced sample consisted of whole blood. The CDR3 sequence is CASSSPGNTQYF. The CDR3 coding sequence is TGTGCCAGCAGCTCCCCGGGGAATACGCAGTATTTT.